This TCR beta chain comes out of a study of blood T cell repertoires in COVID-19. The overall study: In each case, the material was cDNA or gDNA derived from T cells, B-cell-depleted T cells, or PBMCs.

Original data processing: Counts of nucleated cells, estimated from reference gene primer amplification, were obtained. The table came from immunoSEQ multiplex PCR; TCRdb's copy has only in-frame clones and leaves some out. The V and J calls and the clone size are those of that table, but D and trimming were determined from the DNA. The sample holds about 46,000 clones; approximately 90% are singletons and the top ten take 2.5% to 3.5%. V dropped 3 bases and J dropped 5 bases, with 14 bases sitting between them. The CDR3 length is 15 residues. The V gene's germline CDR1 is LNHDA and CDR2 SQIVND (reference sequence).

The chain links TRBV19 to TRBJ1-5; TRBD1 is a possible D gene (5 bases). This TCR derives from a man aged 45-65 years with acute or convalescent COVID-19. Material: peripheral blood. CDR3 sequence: CASSIGPPQDQPQHF. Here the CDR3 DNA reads TGTGCCAGTAGTATTGGGCCTCCACAGGATCAGCCCCAGCATTTT.